Listed below are T cell receptor beta chains from one sample, sequenced in a study of early T cells in non-severe SARS-CoV-2 infection. Each CDR3 protein is one row after TCRdb ran MiXCR on the 5' RACE reads. In the table there are roughly 45,000 distinct CDR3 sequences, 6.2% of which are singletons. Sequences were derived from whole blood, sampled at baseline. These receptors were collected from an adult who was a healthcare worker with PCR-confirmed SARS-CoV-2 infection or an uninfected control (not recorded which). Both conserved end residues are part of each CDR3. A D gene is named only where the DNA matches it firmly. Clone size, where shown, is once, few, many, or a class for clones that have expanded.

TRBD1 | NA | TRBJ2-7 | 15 | TRBV2 | CASSPGHRGIYEQYF | TGTGCCAGCAGTCCCGGGCACAGGGGGATTTACGAGCAGTACTTC
NA | few | TRBJ2-2 | 18 | TRBV7-9 | CASSPPAGPERDTGELFF | TGTGCCAGCAGCCCTCCGGCAGGGCCAGAAAGGGACACCGGGGAGCTGTTTTTT
TRBD2 | NA | TRBJ2-1 | 15 | TRBV20-1 | CSASWPSGTYNEQFF | TGCAGTGCTTCATGGCCTAGCGGGACATACAATGAGCAGTTCTTC
NA | few | TRBJ2-4 | 14 | TRBV3-1 | CASSQDRAQNIQYF | TGTGCCAGCAGCCAAGATCGGGCCCAAAACATTCAGTACTTC
NA | few | TRBJ1-6 | 18 | TRBV6-5 | CASSYSTSQFSYNSPLHF | TGTGCCAGCAGTTACTCCACTTCTCAGTTCTCCTATAATTCACCCCTCCACTTT
NA | many | TRBJ2-2 | 17 | TRBV7-2 | CASSLDLFSGGMGELFF | TGTGCCAGCAGCTTAGACCTGTTTAGCGGTGGTATGGGGGAGCTGTTTTTT
TRBD2 | NA | TRBJ2-2 | 16 | TRBV11-3 | CASSPMTSTDTGELFF | TGTGCCAGCAGCCCGATGACTAGCACGGACACCGGGGAGCTGTTTTTT
NA | NA | TRBJ2-7 | 14 | TRBV4-2 | CASSQEGSTYKQYF | TGTGCCAGCAGCCAAGAGGGGAGTACCTACAAGCAGTACTTC
NA | many | TRBJ1-3 | 13 | TRBV24-1 | CATSESEGNTIYF | TGTGCCACCAGTGAGTCCGAAGGAAACACCATATATTTT
NA | NA | TRBJ2-7 | 14 | TRBV18 | CASSRTDNSYEQYF | TGTGCCAGCTCCCGCACTGACAACTCCTACGAGCAGTACTTC
TRBD1 | NA | TRBJ1-6 | 14 | TRBV5-1 | CASSAGQGSSPLHF | TGCGCCAGCAGCGCAGGACAGGGAAGCTCACCCCTCCACTTT
NA | few | TRBJ2-4 | 14 | TRBV28 | CASSLGGSADIQYF | TGTGCCAGCAGTTTAGGGGGAAGTGCCGACATTCAGTACTTC
NA | many | TRBJ1-3 | 17 | TRBV10-3 | CAIRTSPPGSSGNTIYF | TGTGCCATCAGGACCTCACCCCCAGGGAGCTCTGGAAACACCATATATTTT
NA | few | TRBJ1-6 | 12 | TRBV27 | CASSLWNSPLHF | TGTGCCAGCAGTTTGTGGAATTCACCCCTCCACTTT
NA | many | TRBJ1-6 | 16 | TRBV20-1 | CSAKSTGGAYNSPLHF | TGCAGTGCCAAATCGACGGGGGGTGCTTATAATTCACCCCTCCACTTT
NA | many | TRBJ1-1 | 14 | TRBV9 | CASSVVQGDTEAFF | TGTGCCAGCAGCGTAGTACAGGGAGACACTGAAGCTTTCTTT
NA | NA | TRBJ2-7 | 16 | TRBV10-1 | CASSLQDSFTVGEQYF | TGCGCCAGCAGTTTACAGGACTCCTTCACGGTAGGGGAGCAGTACTTC
NA | many | TRBJ2-2 | 16 | TRBV6-6 | CASSYSPDSMGRELFF | TGTGCCAGCAGTTATAGTCCTGATTCGATGGGACGGGAGCTGTTTTTT
TRBD2 | few | TRBJ2-1 | 15 | TRBV12-3/TRBV12-4 | CASSPGRSSYNEQFF | TGTGCCAGCAGCCCCGGGAGGAGCTCCTACAATGAGCAGTTCTTC
TRBD2 | many | TRBJ2-2 | 17 | TRBV6-5 | CASRLRLAGLNTGELFF | TGTGCCAGCAGACTCAGACTAGCGGGCCTGAACACCGGGGAGCTGTTTTTT
TRBD1 | few | TRBJ2-1 | 15 | TRBV19 | CASSIWGTGKNEQFF | TGTGCCAGTAGTATATGGGGGACAGGAAAGAATGAGCAGTTCTTC
NA | few | TRBJ2-1 | 18 | TRBV28 | CASSHPFTSGSSYNEQFF | TGTGCCAGCAGCCACCCCTTTACTTCCGGAAGCTCCTACAATGAGCAGTTCTTC
TRBD1 | few | TRBJ2-7 | 14 | TRBV27 | CASSFGDRVSEQYF | TGTGCCAGCAGTTTCGGGGACAGGGTTAGCGAGCAGTACTTC
TRBD1 | few | TRBJ2-5 | 17 | TRBV7-2 | CASSPPGQGWYQETQYF | TGTGCCAGCAGCCCCCCGGGACAGGGCTGGTACCAAGAGACCCAGTACTTC
TRBD1 | many | TRBJ1-2 | 15 | TRBV6-1 | CASSLTGTGAYGYTF | TGTGCCAGCAGTCTGACCGGGACAGGGGCGTATGGCTACACCTTC
TRBD1 | many | TRBJ2-7 | 15 | TRBV29-1 | CSVQTGTGYSYEQYF | TGCAGCGTCCAAACCGGGACAGGATACTCCTACGAGCAGTACTTC
NA | few | TRBJ2-7 | 18 | TRBV10-3 | CAISDWDTHPTGSYEQYF | TGTGCCATCAGTGATTGGGACACACACCCAACGGGGTCCTACGAGCAGTACTTC
NA | few | TRBJ1-2 | 13 | TRBV11-2 | CASSLDVDYGYTF | TGTGCCAGCAGCTTAGACGTAGACTATGGCTACACCTTC
NA | few | TRBJ1-5 | 12 | TRBV30 | CAWSGQDQPQHF | TGTGCCTGGAGTGGACAGGACCAGCCCCAGCATTTT
NA | NA | TRBJ2-3 | 13 | TRBV28 | CASSLPHTDTQYF | TGTGCCAGCAGTTTGCCACACACAGATACGCAGTATTTT
NA | NA | TRBJ1-1 | 15 | TRBV29-1 | CSVELPRGMNTEAFF | TGCAGCGTTGAACTACCCCGGGGGATGAACACTGAAGCTTTCTTT
NA | many | TRBJ2-5 | 15 | TRBV7-9 | CASSSLRAEIETQYF | TGTGCCAGCAGCTCCTTAAGAGCGGAAATAGAGACCCAGTACTTC
NA | many | TRBJ2-1 | 16 | TRBV11-2 | CASSFFSGVSYNEQFF | TGTGCCAGCAGCTTCTTTAGCGGAGTCTCCTACAATGAGCAGTTCTTC
NA | few | TRBJ1-1 | 11 | TRBV2 | CASSDFAEAFF | TGTGCCAGCAGTGATTTTGCGGAAGCTTTCTTT
TRBD2 | few | TRBJ2-1 | 13 | TRBV4-1 | CATGRREENEQFF | TGCGCCACCGGCCGGCGGGAGGAAAATGAGCAGTTCTTC
TRBD2 | many | TRBJ2-2 | 15 | TRBV7-6 | CASISGLAGAGELFF | TGTGCCAGCATTTCGGGACTAGCGGGAGCCGGGGAGCTGTTTTTT
TRBD1 | many | TRBJ1-2 | 12 | TRBV29-1 | CSVDGTVYGYTF | TGCAGCGTTGACGGGACAGTCTATGGCTACACCTTC
NA | few | TRBJ2-2 | 17 | TRBV20-1 | CSASDFGQPPNTGELFF | TGCAGTGCTAGCGATTTTGGACAGCCCCCGAACACCGGGGAGCTGTTTTTT
TRBD2 | NA | TRBJ2-7 | 14 | TRBV5-4 | CASSVTSGSHEQYF | TGTGCCAGCAGCGTGACTAGCGGGAGCCACGAGCAGTACTTC
NA | NA | TRBJ2-5 | 15 | TRBV20-1 | CSATGTGTIRETQYF | TGCAGTGCTACCGGGACGGGGACCATCAGAGAGACCCAGTACTTC
NA | few | TRBJ1-1 | 14 | TRBV12-3/TRBV12-4 | CASSSGQFDTEAFF | TGTGCCAGCAGTTCCGGACAGTTCGACACTGAAGCTTTCTTT
NA | many | TRBJ2-1 | 16 | TRBV19 | CASSTPAVHSYNEQFF | TGTGCCAGTAGTACCCCGGCGGTCCACTCCTACAATGAGCAGTTCTTC
NA | few | TRBJ2-7 | 14 | TRBV10-3 | CAITPGAQASEQYF | TGTGCCATCACCCCAGGGGCCCAGGCCTCCGAGCAGTACTTC
TRBD1 | few | TRBJ2-7 | 14 | TRBV4-1 | CASSRVGTGAEQYF | TGCGCCAGCAGCCGTGTCGGGACAGGGGCCGAGCAGTACTTC
NA | few | TRBJ2-2 | 15 | TRBV4-2 | CASSQEDWITGELFF | TGTGCCAGCAGCCAAGAAGACTGGATCACCGGGGAGCTGTTTTTT
NA | many | TRBJ2-5 | 13 | TRBV6-6 | CASSYRLQETQYF | TGTGCCAGCAGCTACAGGCTGCAAGAGACCCAGTACTTC
NA | many | TRBJ1-6 | 13 | TRBV7-8 | CASSLARVSALHF | TGTGCCAGCAGCTTAGCGCGTGTATCAGCCCTCCACTTT
NA | NA | TRBJ2-2 | 16 | TRBV5-1 | CASSLQVQGNTGELFF | TGCGCCAGCAGCTTGCAGGTCCAGGGGAACACCGGGGAGCTGTTTTTT
TRBD2 | many | TRBJ2-5 | 17 | TRBV7-2 | CASSPRGSGTARETQYF | TGTGCCAGCAGCCCCCGAGGTAGCGGGACCGCCCGGGAGACCCAGTACTTC
NA | NA | TRBJ1-6 | 14 | TRBV6-5 | CASSNGGYNSPLHF | TGTGCCAGCAGCAACGGGGGGTATAATTCACCCCTCCACTTT
NA | NA | TRBJ2-7 | 13 | TRBV6-6 | CASGRISSYEQYF | TGTGCCAGCGGACGGATCAGCTCCTACGAGCAGTACTTC